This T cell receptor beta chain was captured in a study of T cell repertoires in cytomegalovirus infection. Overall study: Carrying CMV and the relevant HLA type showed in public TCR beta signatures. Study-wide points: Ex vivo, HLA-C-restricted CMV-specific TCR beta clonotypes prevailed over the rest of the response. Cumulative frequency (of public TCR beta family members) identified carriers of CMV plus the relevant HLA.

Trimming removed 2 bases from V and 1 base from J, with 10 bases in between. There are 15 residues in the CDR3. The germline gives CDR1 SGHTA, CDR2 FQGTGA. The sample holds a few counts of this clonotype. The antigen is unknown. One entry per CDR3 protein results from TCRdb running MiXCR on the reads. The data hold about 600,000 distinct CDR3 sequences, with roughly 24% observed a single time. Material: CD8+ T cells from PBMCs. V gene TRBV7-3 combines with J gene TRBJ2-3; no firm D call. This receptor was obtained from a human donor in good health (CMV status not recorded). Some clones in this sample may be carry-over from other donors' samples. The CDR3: CASSLDRLRTDTQYF. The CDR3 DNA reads TGTGCCAGCAGCTTAGATCGTCTGCGCACAGATACGCAGTATTTT.